These 20 T cell receptor beta chains came from one sample sequenced in a study of cytomegalovirus exposure and HLA in healthy donors. The PCR contained 60 Vbeta and 13 Jbeta primers. Produced via immunoSEQ multiplex PCR; TCRdb's table is partial and in-frame only. The sample totals around 190,000 clones. Material for sequencing was PBMCs. Receptor source: a woman aged 25 to 39 in good health and CMV-seropositive.

The chain combines TRBV18 with TRBJ2-7, with a tentative D call TRBD1 (6 bases). Germline loops: CDR1 KGHSH, CDR2 LQKENI. CDR3 length: 13 amino acids. V was cut by 2 bases and J by 4 bases, with 9 bases left in between. The CDR3 loop is CASSPDRSYEQYF. The CDR3 nucleotides read TGTGCCAGCTCACCAGACAGGTCTTACGAGCAGTACTTC.

The CDR3 bases are TGTGCCAGCAGCTCGACAGGGGGCCACCAAGAGACCCAGTACTTC. As protein: CASSSTGGHQETQYF. The genes are TRBV7-8 and TRBJ2-5; 10 bases match TRBD1. In germline, CDR1 is SGHVS, CDR2 FQNEAQ. V trimming: 4 bases; J trimming: 0 bases; junction bases outside the gene matches: 2. This CDR3 contains 15 residues.

This sequence joins TRBV30 and TRBJ2-3; TRBD2 might be the D (5 bases). This CDR3 is built from 16 residues. CDR1 is GTSNPN, CDR2 SVGIG, per germline (reference sequence). V lost 0 bases, J lost 1 base, and 14 bases lay in between. CDR3 nucleotide sequence: TGTGCCTGGAGTGTAGCGAACGGGGTTGGCACAGATACGCAGTATTTT. It is translated as CAWSVANGVGTDTQYF.

The J gene is TRBJ1-2, the V gene TRBV2; TRBD1 matches at 8 bases. Looked up from germline, CDR1 is SNHLY and CDR2 is FYNNEI. There are 14 residues in the CDR3. V was clipped by 10 bases and J by 8 bases; unmatched bases: 15. CDR3 bases: TGTGCCACTACACGTTTGGACAGGGAGAGCGGCTACACCTTC. Protein product: CATTRLDRESGYTF.

This sequence joins TRBV6-5 and TRBJ2-1; TRBD1 might be the D (6 bases). Germline V gene lookup returns CDR1 MNHEY and CDR2 SVGAGI. The CDR3 runs to 14 residues. V lost 6 bases to trimming and J lost 10 bases, with 19 bases between them. The CDR3 is CASSPATRGGEQFF. Written as DNA, the CDR3 is TGTGCCAGCAGCCCCGCGACACGAGGGGGAGAGCAGTTCTTC.

The rearrangement joins TRBV6-1 to TRBJ2-3; no firm D call. CDR1 is MNHNS, CDR2 SASEGT, per germline. V was clipped by 4 bases and J by 0 bases, with 11 bases between them. The length of the CDR3 is 15 residues. CDR3 nucleotides: TGTGCCAGCAGTGGATACAAAATAAGCACAGATACGCAGTATTTT. Its protein product is CASSGYKISTDTQYF.

The V call is TRBV28, the J call TRBJ1-5; 12 bases line up with TRBD1. Germline values: CDR1 MDHEN, CDR2 SYDVKM. J lost 5 bases, V lost 2 bases, and 4 bases had no gene match. The CDR3 loop spans 16 amino acids. CDR3 protein: CASSLMGQGAHQPQHF. CDR3 sequence (DNA): TGTGCCAGCAGTTTAATGGGACAGGGGGCCCATCAGCCCCAGCATTTT.

The chain links TRBV28 to TRBJ1-5, with D hard to call. V dropped 2 bases and J dropped 8 bases, with 10 bases sitting between them. CDR1 and CDR2 (germline): MDHEN, SYDVKM. The CDR3 totals 13 residues. The CDR3 bases are TGTGCCAGCAGTTTACTGTTAGAAGAGCCCCAGCATTTT. Translation gives CASSLLLEEPQHF.

This chain connects TRBV5-1 to TRBJ1-1; D remains ambiguous. Germline V gene lookup returns CDR1 SGHRS and CDR2 YFSETQ. The CDR3 is made up of 16 amino acids. V was clipped by 0 bases and J by 1 base, with 13 bases between them. CDR3 loop: CASSLVSGAANTEAFF. In nucleotides, the CDR3 is TGCGCCAGCAGCTTGGTCTCTGGAGCGGCGAACACTGAAGCTTTCTTT. Together with reference TRBV5-1 and TRBJ1-1, the CDR3 gives the full variable domain: KAGVTQTPRYLIKTRGQQVTLSCSPISGHRSVSWYQQTPGQGLQFLFEYFSETQRNKGNFPGRFSGRQFSNSRSEMNVSTLELGDSALYLCASSLVSGAANTEAFFGQGTRLTVV.

This rearrangement joins TRBV5-1 to TRBJ2-7; 12 positions match TRBD2. Germline-derived CDR1 and CDR2 are SGHRS and YFSETQ. The CDR3 is made up of 15 amino acids. Trimming removed 2 bases from V and 5 bases from J; junction bases left unmatched: 5. For the CDR3, the DNA is TGCGCCAGCAGCTTCCCTAGCGGGGGGGCCAACGAGCAGTACTTC. Protein product: CASSFPSGGANEQYF.

The chain uses TRBV6-5 and TRBJ1-1; 7 bases are a match to TRBD1. The CDR3 runs 14 residues. The germline V gene has CDR1 MNHEY and CDR2 SVGAGI. After removal of 4 bases from V and 2 bases from J, the junction contained 4 bases not matched to a gene. CDR3 bases: TGTGCCAGCAGTTCGACAGGGATAAACACTGAAGCTTTCTTT. This translates into CASSSTGINTEAFF.

The chain couples TRBV19 to TRBJ1-5; no clear D gene. The CDR3 consists of 13 residues. The germline V and J ends were trimmed by 5 bases and 5 bases, with 10 bases remaining between them. Per the germline V gene, CDR1 is LNHDA and CDR2 is SQIVND (reference sequence). The CDR3 DNA reads TGTGCCAGTAGTGAACAGAAGGATCAGCCCCAGCATTTT. It codes for CASSEQKDQPQHF.

The rearrangement joins TRBV7-9 to TRBJ1-1; D may be TRBD1 (6 bases). Germline CDR1 reads SEHNR; CDR2 reads FQNEAQ (reference sequence). The ends were cut back, 7 bases at V and 5 bases at J, with 14 bases in the middle. This CDR3 is 13 amino acids long. CDR3 sequence (DNA): TGTGCCAGCACCGCAGGGGTTGGGACTGAAGCTTTCTTT. Protein sequence: CASTAGVGTEAFF. The full variable domain, completed using reference TRBV7-9 and TRBJ1-1, is DTGVSQNPRHKITKRGQNVTFRCDPISEHNRLYWYRQTLGQGPEFLTYFQNEAQLEKSRLLSDRFSAERPKGSFSTLEIQRTEQGDSAMYLCASTAGVGTEAFFGQGTRLTVV.

V and J are TRBV27 and TRBJ1-5; 8 nucleotides align to TRBD1. The germline V gene has CDR1 MNHEY and CDR2 SMNVEV (reference sequence). J lost 2 bases, V lost 4 bases, and 10 bases had no gene match. The CDR3 runs to 17 residues. For the CDR3, the DNA is TGTGCCAGCAGTTACGGACAGGGCTTAGGTCGCAATCAGCCCCAGCATTTT. Translating gives CASSYGQGLGRNQPQHF.

The V gene is TRBV29-1, the J gene TRBJ2-7; 8 bases are shared with TRBD1. The J segment lost 2 bases and the V segment lost 5 bases, leaving 5 bases of the junction unmatched. The CDR3 spans 13 residues. Germline V CDR1 and CDR2: SQVTM, ANQGSEA. The DNA for the CDR3 is TGCAGCGTTCGAGGGACAGGAGCCTACGAGCAGTACTTC. It codes for CSVRGTGAYEQYF.

V usage is TRBV2 and J usage is TRBJ2-7; D might be TRBD1 (6 bases). The germline CDR1 and CDR2 sequences are SNHLY and FYNNEI. This CDR3 spans 15 amino acids. V lost 6 bases to trimming and J lost 2 bases, with 17 bases between them. In nucleotides, the CDR3 is TGTGCCAGCAGAATGGGGACACAATGGGCCTACGAGCAGTACTTC. It codes for CASRMGTQWAYEQYF.

The V gene is TRBV6-5, the J gene TRBJ2-7, with 10 bases matching TRBD1. From germline, CDR1 is MNHEY and CDR2 SVGAGI. There are 14 residues in the CDR3. The V and J ends lost 5 bases and 1 base, in that order; junction bases with no gene match: 2. CDR3 sequence reads: CASSGQGESYEQYF. The CDR3 DNA follows: TGTGCCAGCAGTGGACAGGGGGAATCCTACGAGCAGTACTTC.

The V call is TRBV7-2, the J call TRBJ2-1, with D possibly matching TRBD2 (7 bases). The CDR3 loop spans 16 amino acids. Trimming took 5 bases from V and 4 from J, leaving 18 bases between them. Germline values: CDR1 SGHTA, CDR2 FQGNSA. The CDR3 here is CASSPRGGGGYNEQFF. DNA for the CDR3: TGTGCCAGCAGCCCCCGCGGAGGGGGGGGGTACAATGAGCAGTTCTTC.

This chain links TRBV4-2 with TRBJ2-7; tentative D call: TRBD2 (6 bases). This CDR3 is built from 14 residues. Germline-derived CDR1 and CDR2 are LGHNA and YNFKEQ. Trimming took off 5 bases at V and 3 bases at J, with 14 bases between the two ends. The CDR3 DNA sequence: TGTGCCAGCAGCGGGGGACTTCAAAACTACGAGCAGTACTTC. Protein product: CASSGGLQNYEQYF.

The CDR3 DNA sequence: TGCGCCAGCAGCACGACAGGGGCTTTCGAGGAGACCCAGTACTTC. Protein: CASSTTGAFEETQYF. This chain connects TRBV4-1 to TRBJ2-5; 8 bases fit TRBD1. CDR1 MGHRA and CDR2 YSYEKL come from the germline V gene. V dropped 5 bases and J dropped 5; count of bases not matched to a gene: 10. The length of the CDR3 is 15 residues.